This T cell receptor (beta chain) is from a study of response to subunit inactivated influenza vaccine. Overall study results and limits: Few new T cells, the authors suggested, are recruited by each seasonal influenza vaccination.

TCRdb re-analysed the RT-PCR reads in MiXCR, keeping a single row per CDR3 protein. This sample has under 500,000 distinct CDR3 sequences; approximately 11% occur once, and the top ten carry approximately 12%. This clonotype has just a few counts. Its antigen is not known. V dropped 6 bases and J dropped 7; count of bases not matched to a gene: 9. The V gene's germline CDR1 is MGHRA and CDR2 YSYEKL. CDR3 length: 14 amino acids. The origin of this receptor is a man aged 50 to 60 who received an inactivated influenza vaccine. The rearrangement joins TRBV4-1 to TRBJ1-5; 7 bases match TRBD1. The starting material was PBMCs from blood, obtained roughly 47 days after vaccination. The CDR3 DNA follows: TGCGCCAGCAGTCGCAGGGGGGCAGAGCAGCCCCAGCATTTT. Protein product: CASSRRGAEQPQHF.